This TCR beta chain was obtained from a study of blood T cell repertoires in COVID-19. Turning to the study itself: Italy, Spain and the United States were the sources of the convalescent and acute COVID-19 samples.

Sequencing was performed with immunoSEQ multiplex PCR; in TCRdb, only in-frame clones are kept and a portion is missing. The data contain about 66,000 clones, about 80% of them seen just once; the ten biggest clones take up 6.6%. The CDR3 has 14 residues. CDR1 and CDR2 from the germline V gene are SGHRS and YFSETQ. Trimming removed 2 bases at V and 3 bases at J, with 9 bases between. Sample: peripheral blood. The TCR sequence derives from a man aged 55-75 years with acute or convalescent COVID-19. The chain combines TRBV5-1 with TRBJ1-5; D call uncertain. CDR3 in amino acids: CASSFGGYNQPQHF. Here the CDR3 DNA reads TGCGCCAGCAGCTTCGGAGGTTACAATCAGCCCCAGCATTTT.